The 10 T cell receptor beta chains given below trace back to one sample, sequenced in a study of beta chain features in type 1 diabetes. Sequenced material consisted of expressed TCRB transcripts (all of the isolated RNA was reverse transcribed). TCRdb keeps only in-frame clones here, not all; method: immunoSEQ multiplex PCR. The table has roughly 250,000 clones, 55% to 70% seen once. Input material: naive CD4+ T cells from blood. Source of these receptors: a man aged 25 to 40 in good health.

There are a few counts of this clone. J is TRBJ2-7 and V is TRBV11-2; D gene unclear. The CDR3 spans 16 residues. V gave up 4 bases and J gave up 1 base, with 17 bases separating them. Germline V gene lookup returns CDR1 SGHAT and CDR2 FQNNGV. For the CDR3, the DNA is TGTGCCAGCAGCTCCCAATCGGAAACCTATTCCTACGAGCAGTACTTC. It codes for CASSSQSETYSYEQYF.

Of note for this clone: Other DNA sequences in the same sample also yield this CDR3. CDR3 region: CSAPLGDTQYF. The CDR3 nucleotides read TGCAGTGCCCCTCTCGGAGATACGCAGTATTTT. The V gene is TRBV20-1, the J gene TRBJ2-3; D not resolved. V gave up 6 bases and J gave up 5 bases, with 9 bases separating them. This CDR3 contains 11 residues. From germline, CDR1 is DFQATT and CDR2 SNEGSKA (reference sequence).

This chain joins TRBV29-1 and TRBJ1-2; D perhaps matches TRBD1 (6 bases). Germline lookup yields CDR1 SQVTM and CDR2 ANQGSEA. There are 12 residues in the CDR3. Trimming shortened V by 4 bases and J by 6 bases, and 12 bases separated the two germline ends. The CDR3 spells CSVVQGMDGYTF. The DNA for the CDR3 is TGCAGCGTTGTCCAGGGGATGGATGGCTACACCTTC. Combining the CDR3 with reference TRBV29-1 and TRBJ1-2 gives the whole variable domain SAVISQKPSRDICQRGTSLTIQCQVDSQVTMMFWYRQQPGQSLTLIATANQGSEATYESGFVIDKFPISRPNLTFSTLTVSNMSPEDSSIYLCSVVQGMDGYTFGSGTRLTVV.

The V and J genes are TRBV10-3 and TRBJ2-1; TRBD2 might be the D (6 bases). Trimming cost V 5 bases and J 1 base, with 9 bases left between them. The length of the CDR3 is 14 residues. Looked up from germline, CDR1 is ENHRY and CDR2 is SYGVKD. CDR3 in amino acids: CAISPGASYNEQFF. Here the CDR3 DNA reads TGTGCCATCAGTCCGGGAGCGTCCTACAATGAGCAGTTCTTC.

The rearrangement joins TRBV7-2 to TRBJ1-1; D call uncertain. There are 12 residues in the CDR3. Trimming shortened V by 4 bases and J by 7 bases, and 10 bases separated the two germline ends. The germline V gene has CDR1 SGHTA and CDR2 FQGNSA. In DNA form, the CDR3 reads TGTGCCAGCAGCTACGGAGGAGGTGAAGCTTTCTTT. Its translation is CASSYGGGEAFF.

This CDR3 reads CATSRDGALRTNEQFF. In DNA, the CDR3 is TGTGCCACCAGCAGAGATGGGGCACTGCGGACGAATGAGCAGTTCTTC. The chain carries TRBV15 and TRBJ2-1; tentatively, D is TRBD1 (5 bases). CDR1 is LNHNV, CDR2 YYDKDF, per germline (reference sequence). The V end was cut by 0 bases, the J end by 7 bases, with 16 bases between. The CDR3 sequence is 16 residues long.

The genes are TRBV29-1 and TRBJ2-3, with 10 bases aligning to TRBD2. CDR1 and CDR2 (germline): SQVTM, ANQGSEA. V lost 6 bases, J lost 5 bases, and 23 bases stayed unmatched. This CDR3 has 19 amino acids. The CDR3 is CSVPRAGTSAGAKGDTQYF. DNA of the CDR3: TGCAGCGTACCACGCGCAGGGACTAGCGCGGGGGCAAAGGGAGATACGCAGTATTTT.

The count of this clone is one. The chain joins TRBV29-1 to TRBJ1-1; D gene ambiguous. This CDR3 contains 13 residues. Germline V gene data show CDR1 as SQVTM and CDR2 as ANQGSEA. The V and J ends lost 4 bases and 1 base respectively, with 10 bases between them. CDR3 amino acids: CSVVISGNTEAFF. In nucleotides, the CDR3 is TGCAGCGTTGTAATTTCGGGGAACACTGAAGCTTTCTTT.

This chain links TRBV30 with TRBJ1-1; no clear D gene. Germline V gene sequence: CDR1 GTSNPN, CDR2 SVGIG (reference sequence). CDR3 length equals 14 residues. V shed 5 bases and J shed 4 bases, with 17 bases lying between them. CDR3: CAWFSALGGTEAFF. DNA of the CDR3: TGTGCCTGGTTTTCAGCCCTAGGCGGCACTGAAGCTTTCTTT. Together with reference TRBV30 and TRBJ1-1, the CDR3 gives the full variable domain: SQTIHQWPATLVQPVGSPLSLECTVEGTSNPNLYWYRQAAGRGLQLLFYSVGIGQISSEVPQNLSASRPQDRQFILSSKKLLLSDSGFYLCAWFSALGGTEAFFGQGTRLTVV.

The table lists this clone with a count of one. The CDR3, as DNA: TGTGCCACCAGCAGAGTCAGTCCCCTTCGCATGATGTTTAACACCGGGGAGCTGTTTTTT. Residues: CATSRVSPLRMMFNTGELFF. The genes are TRBV15 and TRBJ2-2; D is uncertain. Trimming left V 1 base short and J 2 bases short, with 23 bases between. The germline V gene encodes CDR1 LNHNV and CDR2 YYDKDF (reference sequence). CDR3 length: 20 residues.